The clone carrying this T cell receptor (beta chain) was detected ten times or more. V dropped 5 bases and J dropped 6 bases, with 14 bases sitting between them. The CDR3 length is 14 residues. Germline V gene sequence: CDR1 SEHNR, CDR2 FQNEAQ (reference sequence). Documented time point: after trial treatment. Treatment meaning: LDRT plus nivolumab, ipilimumab, low-dose cyclophosphamide and aspirin (RACIN trial). Donors received a regimen that comprised nivolumab, ipilimumab, aspirin, low-dose cyclophosphamide and low-dose radiotherapy. The record originates from a study of low-dose radiotherapy and immunotherapy resistance in tumors. Overall study: Patients of Cohort 1 had 0.5 Gy fractions every 2 weeks, which summed to 6.5 Gy. Patients took oral aspirin 300 mg daily for four cycles from cycle 1 day 1.

TRAV- and TRBV-specific primers, spanning alpha and beta chains, primed first-strand cDNA. A constant-region primer paired with the V-primer adapter amplified TCRs over about 19 PCR cycles. TCRdb fed the reads into MiXCR, producing one record per CDR3 protein. In the table there are 100,000 or so distinct CDR3 sequences, more than 20% of which are singletons. The sample here was PBMCs, taken after low-dose radiotherapy plus immunotherapy. V and J are TRBV7-9 and TRBJ1-5; maybe TRBD1 (6 bases). The origin of this receptor is a male donor with prostate cancer. The CDR3 loop reads CASSPGGGRQPQHF. The CDR3, as DNA: TGTGCCAGCAGCCCCGGGGGGGGGCGTCAGCCCCAGCATTTT.